The clone carrying this TCR beta chain was recorded many times. Its antigen is unidentified. After removal of 5 bases from V and 6 bases from J, the junction contained 6 bases not matched to a gene. The CDR3 has 13 residues. Germline-derived CDR1 and CDR2 are SQVTM and ANQGSEA. TCRdb independently ran MiXCR on the 5' RACE reads; one entry per CDR3 protein. The sample lists approximately 550,000 distinct CDR3 sequences, around 21% occurring once. The data originate from a study of T cells after yellow fever vaccination. Study-wide points: The bulk population could contribute abundant contaminating clonotypes to FACS-sorted repertoires. A small proportion of clonotypes was detected in both the CD4 and CD8 compartments. Re-detected after boosting: most primary clones, more than 95% of CD4 and about 85% of CD8.

The sample in question was PBMCs, obtained 15 days after the yellow fever booster vaccination. This clonotype was sampled from a man aged 25-45 years who received the YFV17D yellow fever vaccine. The rearrangement uses TRBV29-1 and TRBJ2-1; 8 bases fit TRBD2. In DNA, the CDR3 is TGCAGCGTTAGCGGGAGTAATTCCAATGAGCAGTTCTTC. Residues: CSVSGSNSNEQFF.